This TCR beta chain was sequenced during a study of blood T cell repertoires in COVID-19. Turning to the study itself: The origin of the acute and convalescent COVID-19 samples was the United States, Italy and Spain.

Germline trimming cut 4 bases from V and 4 bases from J; bases unmatched to any gene: 10. This CDR3 is 16 amino acids long. CDR1 KGHDR and CDR2 SFDVKD come from the germline V gene. The sample holds one count of this clone. Assay used: immunoSEQ multiplex PCR; TCRdb lists only in-frame clones, some missing. This table has about 46,000 clones, 80% to 90% appearing once. Those enrolled in Seattle joined during active infection and were followed longitudinally afterward. This clonotype was obtained from a woman of 80 years or more with COVID-19, enrolled during active disease. The rearrangement links TRBV24-1 to TRBJ1-2; 8 bases are a match to TRBD1. Sample: peripheral blood. The CDR3 DNA reads as TGTGCCACCAGTGACCCCGGACAGGGCCCTCCCTATGGCTACACCTTC. Translated, it gives CATSDPGQGPPYGYTF.